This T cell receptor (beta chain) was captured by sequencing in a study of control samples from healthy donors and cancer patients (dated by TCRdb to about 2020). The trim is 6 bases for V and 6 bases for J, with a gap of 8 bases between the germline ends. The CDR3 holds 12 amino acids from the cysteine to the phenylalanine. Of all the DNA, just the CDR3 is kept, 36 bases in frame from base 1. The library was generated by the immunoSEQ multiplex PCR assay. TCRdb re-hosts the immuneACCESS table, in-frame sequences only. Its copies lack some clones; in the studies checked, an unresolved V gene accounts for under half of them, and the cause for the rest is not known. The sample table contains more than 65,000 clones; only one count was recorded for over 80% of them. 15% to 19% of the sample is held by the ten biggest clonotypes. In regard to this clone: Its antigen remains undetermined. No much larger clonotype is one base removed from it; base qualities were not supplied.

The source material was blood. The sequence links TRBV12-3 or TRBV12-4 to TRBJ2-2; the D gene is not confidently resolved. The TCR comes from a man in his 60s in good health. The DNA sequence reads TGTGCCAGCAGCCCCCCCGCCGGGGAGCTGTTTTTT. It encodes CASSPPAGELFF.